The source of this T cell receptor (beta chain) is a study of blood T cell repertoires in COVID-19. Libraries were prepared by immunoSEQ multiplex PCR; TCRdb keeps only in-frame clonotypes and omits some of them. The sample contains approximately 83,000 clones, approximately 85% of which appear only once. In germline, CDR1 is SGHTA, CDR2 FQGTGA. With 2 bases removed from V and 1 base from J, the gap between germline ends came to 8 bases. The CDR3 spans 15 residues. The sequenced sample consisted of peripheral blood. V usage is TRBV7-3 and J usage is TRBJ2-2; weak D call: TRBD1 (6 bases). This receptor was identified in a man in his 70s with acute or convalescent COVID-19. CDR3 coding DNA: TGTGCCAGCAGCTTACCACAGGGGAACACCGGGGAGCTGTTTTTT. This encodes CASSLPQGNTGELFF.